The text below deals with one T cell receptor beta chain. Its recognized antigen is unknown. No clone much larger than this one lies a single base away; base qualities are absent. V and J lose 0 bases and 5 bases, and a span of 11 bases separates them. CDR1 is given as SGDLS and CDR2 as YYNGEE, both from the germline V gene. The CDR3 has 15 amino acids, counting the end cysteine and phenylalanine. The kept DNA is CDR3 alone, 45 bases in frame from the first base. The receptor library was made with the immunoSEQ multiplex PCR assay. Drawn from immuneACCESS, this table holds only the in-frame rearrangements with V and J called that TCRdb kept. Clones are partly lost; checked studies trace under half to an unresolved V gene and leave the rest unexplained. A total of around 91,000 clones appear in this sample, about 86% of them only once. 4% to 6% of the sample is held by the ten biggest clonotypes. This sample is drawn from a study of radiotherapy plus CTLA-4 blockade in lung cancer (dated by TCRdb to the late 2010s). About the investigation overall: Objective responses were observed in 15% to 20% of enrolled patients, and disease control was achieved in about 32%.

The study tested focal radiation therapy combined with CTLA-4 blockade (ipilimumab) in patients with chemo-refractory metastatic non-small-cell lung cancer. Results and caveats for the whole study, not just this receptor: The strongest predictors of response, as reported, were early dynamic changes in blood T cell clones along with a rise in serum interferon-beta after radiation. After treatment with radiotherapy and ipilimumab, TCR clones that originated in tumors expanded in peripheral blood.

The sequence was obtained from a human donor with non-small cell lung cancer that progressed on radiotherapy plus ipilimumab. Sequenced here: peripheral blood, sampled from a patient treated with radiotherapy plus ipilimumab. The chain uses TRBV9 and TRBJ1-4; no D gene can be assigned with confidence. The DNA sequence is as follows: TGTGCCAGCAGCGTAGCGGTGGGAGGAAATGAAAAACTGTTTTTT. This yields the protein CASSVAVGGNEKLFF.